A selection of T cell receptor beta chains follows, all from one sample in a study of blood T cells in healthy people across ages. TCRdb independently ran MiXCR on the 5' RACE reads; one entry per CDR3 protein. The table shows some 1.7 million distinct CDR3 sequences, with 25% to 30% occurring only once. The specimen was blood. The receptors come from a woman aged 25 to 39 in good health. Each CDR3 is given with its conserved first and last residue. Each record gives: D gene, V gene, clone size, J gene, CDR3 DNA, CDR3 protein. A D gene is named only where the DNA matches it firmly. Clone size is shown for a subset of rows, as once, few, many or a class of expanded clone.

d_call: -; v_call: TRBV25-1; clone_size: once; j_call: TRBJ2-3; cdr3_nt: TGTGCCAGCAGTGAATCCTATAGGGGCCCTTTAACAGATACGCAGTATTTT; cdr3_aa: CASSESYRGPLTDTQYF
d_call: TRBD2; v_call: TRBV24-1; clone_size: -; j_call: TRBJ2-1; cdr3_nt: TGTGCCACCAGTCCTAGCGGGGCCAACTACAATGAGCAGTTCTTC; cdr3_aa: CATSPSGANYNEQFF
d_call: -; v_call: TRBV29-1; clone_size: few; j_call: TRBJ1-2; cdr3_nt: TGCAGCGTTGAAGCAAGTTATGGCTACACCTTC; cdr3_aa: CSVEASYGYTF
d_call: -; v_call: TRBV7-2; clone_size: few; j_call: TRBJ2-7; cdr3_nt: TGTGCCAGCAGCTTAGCCCTGTCAGGTGGTCCTCGGGGCGAGCAGTACTTC; cdr3_aa: CASSLALSGGPRGEQYF
d_call: TRBD2; v_call: TRBV12-3/TRBV12-4; clone_size: -; j_call: TRBJ2-3; cdr3_nt: TGTGCCAGCAGCCGGACTAGCGGGAGGAGAGCAGATGCGCAGTATTTT; cdr3_aa: CASSRTSGRRADAQYF
d_call: -; v_call: TRBV29-1; clone_size: -; j_call: TRBJ1-2; cdr3_nt: TGCAGCGTTGAAAAGCCCCCCGGGGGCAGGGATCGGGCAGAAGGCGGCTACACCTTC; cdr3_aa: CSVEKPPGGRDRAEGGYTF
d_call: TRBD2; v_call: TRBV19; clone_size: -; j_call: TRBJ2-5; cdr3_nt: TGTGCCAGTAGTGCGTCCTACGGGGGGAGTGGCGAGACCCAGTACTTC; cdr3_aa: CASSASYGGSGETQYF
d_call: -; v_call: TRBV28; clone_size: -; j_call: TRBJ2-7; cdr3_nt: TGTGCCAGCAGTTCGGGAATTGGCGAGCAGTACTTC; cdr3_aa: CASSSGIGEQYF
d_call: TRBD1; v_call: TRBV12-3/TRBV12-4; clone_size: -; j_call: TRBJ1-1; cdr3_nt: TGTGCCAGCATTCTCCAAGGGGGCCTAGGCACTGAAGCTTTCTTT; cdr3_aa: CASILQGGLGTEAFF
d_call: TRBD1; v_call: TRBV4-3; clone_size: many; j_call: TRBJ2-7; cdr3_nt: TGCGCCAGCAGCCTTGGGACAGGAGCAAACTACGAGCAGTACTTC; cdr3_aa: CASSLGTGANYEQYF
d_call: TRBD2; v_call: TRBV4-1; clone_size: -; j_call: TRBJ2-3; cdr3_nt: TGCGCCAGCAGCCAGGGACTAGCGGGAGGATATGGCACAGATACGCAGTATTTT; cdr3_aa: CASSQGLAGGYGTDTQYF
d_call: TRBD1; v_call: TRBV27; clone_size: few; j_call: TRBJ2-7; cdr3_nt: TGTGCCACCGTGGACAGGGGGTCCTACGAGCAGTACTTC; cdr3_aa: CATVDRGSYEQYF
d_call: TRBD1; v_call: TRBV4-3; clone_size: few; j_call: TRBJ1-1; cdr3_nt: TGCGCCAGCAGCCTGGAACAGGGGTTGAACACTGAAGCTTTCTTT; cdr3_aa: CASSLEQGLNTEAFF
d_call: -; v_call: TRBV29-1; clone_size: -; j_call: TRBJ1-2; cdr3_nt: TGCAGCGTTGTCGGGTCAGAGGGCTACACCTTC; cdr3_aa: CSVVGSEGYTF
d_call: -; v_call: TRBV7-2; clone_size: -; j_call: TRBJ2-7; cdr3_nt: TGTGCCAGCCAGCCGGCGACGGCCTACGAGCAGTACTTC; cdr3_aa: CASQPATAYEQYF
d_call: TRBD2; v_call: TRBV9; clone_size: -; j_call: TRBJ2-5; cdr3_nt: TGTGCCAGCAGCGGAAACGCGGGGGGGCGTGAGACCCAGTACTTC; cdr3_aa: CASSGNAGGRETQYF
d_call: TRBD2; v_call: TRBV20-1; clone_size: -; j_call: TRBJ2-5; cdr3_nt: TGCAGTGCTAGTACGACTAGCGGGGTCCAAGAGACCCAGTACTTC; cdr3_aa: CSASTTSGVQETQYF
d_call: -; v_call: TRBV5-1; clone_size: many; j_call: TRBJ2-5; cdr3_nt: TGCGCCAGCAGCTTGGGGCCAAGCAAAGAGACCCAGTACTTC; cdr3_aa: CASSLGPSKETQYF
d_call: -; v_call: TRBV20-1; clone_size: -; j_call: TRBJ1-1; cdr3_nt: TGCAGTGCTAGAGATCTTAAGATCACTGAAGCTTTCTTT; cdr3_aa: CSARDLKITEAFF
d_call: -; v_call: TRBV4-1; clone_size: many; j_call: TRBJ2-3; cdr3_nt: TGCGCCAGCAGCCAAGGGCAGGGAATGAGCACAGATACGCAGTATTTT; cdr3_aa: CASSQGQGMSTDTQYF
d_call: -; v_call: TRBV6-5; clone_size: -; j_call: TRBJ2-7; cdr3_nt: TGTGCCAGCAGTTACGCTAGCAAGGGTTACGAGCAGTACTTC; cdr3_aa: CASSYASKGYEQYF
d_call: -; v_call: TRBV5-6; clone_size: -; j_call: TRBJ2-7; cdr3_nt: TGTGCCAGCAGCTTGTTCCAGGGAGTCTACGAGCAGTACTTC; cdr3_aa: CASSLFQGVYEQYF
d_call: -; v_call: TRBV20-1; clone_size: many; j_call: TRBJ2-7; cdr3_nt: TGCAGTGCTACCAGCCGATACGAGCAGTACTTC; cdr3_aa: CSATSRYEQYF
d_call: -; v_call: TRBV20-1; clone_size: -; j_call: TRBJ2-6; cdr3_nt: TGCAGTGCTAGAGTGGGGGACTCTGGGGCCGACGTCCTGACTTTC; cdr3_aa: CSARVGDSGADVLTF
d_call: TRBD2; v_call: TRBV3-1; clone_size: few; j_call: TRBJ2-7; cdr3_nt: TGTGCCAGCAGCGACCTCAGCCCCCTCCTAGCGGGAGCCTCCTACAAGCAGTACTTC; cdr3_aa: CASSDLSPLLAGASYKQYF
d_call: -; v_call: TRBV18; clone_size: few; j_call: TRBJ1-5; cdr3_nt: TGTGCCAGCTCCGTGGGGTCAGATCAGCCCCAGCATTTT; cdr3_aa: CASSVGSDQPQHF
d_call: -; v_call: TRBV12-3/TRBV12-4; clone_size: -; j_call: TRBJ2-5; cdr3_nt: TGTGCCAGCAGTTTAAGGGGGGGGTGGCCACAAGAGACCCAGTACTTC; cdr3_aa: CASSLRGGWPQETQYF
d_call: -; v_call: TRBV7-3; clone_size: -; j_call: TRBJ1-2; cdr3_nt: TGTGCCAGCGGACTAAGTACGGGACACCTCTATGGCTACACCTTC; cdr3_aa: CASGLSTGHLYGYTF
d_call: TRBD2; v_call: TRBV3-1; clone_size: -; j_call: TRBJ2-5; cdr3_nt: TGTGCCAGCAGCATCGGGACTAGAAGTGAGACCCAGTACTTC; cdr3_aa: CASSIGTRSETQYF